This T cell receptor (beta chain) originates from a study of Ad26.COV2.S vaccination and SARS-CoV-2 variants. For the study at large: Doses of Ad26.COV2.S were injected into muscle once or twice, 56 days apart. Study results and caveats: Vaccinees displayed broader spike-specific TCR repertoires than placebo recipients.

This sample's treatment: over 15 received Ad26.COV2.S at low or high dose, single or two shots; about 5 received placebo; per-sample allocation not given. It was on day 63 after the first vaccine or placebo injection that samples were taken. An Ad26 vector expressing Wuhan-strain SARS-CoV-2 spike served as the vaccine. Generated by immunoSEQ multiplex PCR, the TCRdb table keeps only in-frame clones and is missing some. The sample records approximately 400,000 clones, about 83% being singletons. Concerning this clone: Its matching antigen is unknown.

Sequencing was performed on peripheral blood, taken in a trial of Ad26.COV2.S vaccine versus placebo. The receptor was derived from a person between 18 and 65 years old who received the Ad26.COV2.S COVID-19 vaccine or a placebo.

The CDR3 region is CATSLMAQFF. DNA for the CDR3: TGTGCCACCAGCTTGATGGCGCAGTTCTTC. This sequence joins TRBV24-1 and TRBJ2-1; no clear D gene. This CDR3 has 10 residues. V lost 7 bases and J lost 12, with 9 bases in between. Germline lookup yields CDR1 KGHDR and CDR2 SFDVKD.